The T cell receptor beta chain under discussion was sequenced for a study of CD8+CD57+ T cells in acquired aplastic anemia. Looking at the study overall: Mean yield of DNA from sorted CD4+ and CD8+ cells was approximately 3 ug.

Whoever was chosen for sequencing had shown CD8+CD57+ cell expansion by flow cytometry. Sampling of blood occurred while the patients had still received no therapy. Study-wide results and caveats: Significant differences in CD8+ Simpson's diversity were not observed between patients and controls.

The template used for profiling TCR beta VDJ and CDR3 was genomic DNA. TCRdb recomputed calls from the reads with MiXCR, one row per CDR3 protein. The sample yields under 150,000 distinct CDR3 sequences, almost 40% seen once. V dropped 7 bases and J dropped 8 bases, with 15 bases sitting between them. In germline, CDR1 is SGHDT, CDR2 YYEEEE. This CDR3 spans 12 amino acids. About this clonotype: Its antigen is as yet unknown. It may be a read error: a sequence one base away is much more abundant.

The sample taken for sequencing was sorted CD4+, CD8+, or CD8+CD57+ T cells (not recorded which) from PBMCs. The receptor's source is a human donor with aplastic anemia. The chain uses TRBV5-6 and TRBJ1-1, with D possibly being TRBD1 (5 bases). CDR3: CASLKEAGEAFF. The CDR3 nucleotides read TGTGCCAGCCTCAAGGAGGCAGGGGAAGCTTTCTTT.